One sample yielded the 27 T cell receptor beta chains listed below, sequenced in a study of vaccination and CD4 T cells after COVID-19. Treatment reported: approximately 11-day PBMC culture with coronavirus spike peptide pools or control peptides (ViraFEST assay). Antigen specificity for these receptors is unknown. Oncomine TCR Beta short-read sequencing was applied to DNA from cultured CD4+ T cells. MiXCR, applied by TCRdb to the PCR reads, yields one record per CDR3 protein. The data show about 23,000 distinct CDR3 sequences, with around 70% seen just once and less than 25% held by the top ten. The sample in question was CD4+ T cells from blood, cultured in vitro, obtained after SARS-CoV-2 vaccination. These TCRs come from a human donor who received a COVID-19 vaccine.

A word on this clonotype: The germline gene is not matched at one end of the junction; a read error may be the cause. The V and J genes are TRBV2 and TRBJ2-7, with 8 positions matching TRBD1. Germline V gene lookup returns CDR1 SNHLY and CDR2 FYNNEI. The CDR3 length is 13 residues. CDR3 sequence: CATSSDRAYEQYF. CDR3 nucleotides: TGTGCCACCAGTTCGGACAGGGCTTACGAGCAGTACTTC.

The chain links TRBV30 to TRBJ1-2; D perhaps matches TRBD1 (5 bases). V lost 0 bases and J 4 bases, leaving 12 bases between the germline ends. The CDR3 is 14 residues long. Per the germline V gene, CDR1 is GTSNPN and CDR2 is SVGIG (reference sequence). CDR3 in amino acids: CAWSVGGVSYGYTF. CDR3 coding DNA: TGTGCCTGGAGTGTTGGAGGGGTTTCCTATGGCTACACCTTC. The variable domain in full, completed from reference TRBV30 and TRBJ1-2, reads SQTIHQWPATLVQPVGSPLSLECTVEGTSNPNLYWYRQAAGRGLQLLFYSVGIGQISSEVPQNLSASRPQDRQFILSSKKLLLSDSGFYLCAWSVGGVSYGYTFGSGTRLTVV.

The table lists this clonotype with a few counts. The rearrangement links TRBV20-1 to TRBJ1-5; weak D call: TRBD1 (5 bases). The CDR3 has 14 residues. The V and J ends lost 3 bases and 5 bases respectively, with 14 bases between them. CDR1 is DFQATT and CDR2 is SNEGSKA in the germline V gene (reference sequence). The chain's CDR3 is CSASLGVGDQPQHF. CDR3 in DNA: TGCAGTGCTAGTCTAGGGGTAGGGGATCAGCCCCAGCATTTT.

This chain links TRBV7-9 with TRBJ2-3, with TRBD2 matching 7 bases. There are 15 residues in the CDR3. Trimming at V came to 5 bases and at J to 4 bases, leaving 9 bases not matched to a gene. Germline V gene lookup returns CDR1 SEHNR and CDR2 FQNEAQ (reference sequence). CDR3 sequence reads: CASSLRAGHADTQYF. The DNA for the CDR3 is TGTGCCAGCAGCCTCCGAGCGGGGCATGCAGATACGCAGTATTTT.

This clonotype appeared a few times. The genes are TRBV20-1 and TRBJ2-3, with D tentatively TRBD1 (5 bases). The length of the CDR3 is 14 residues. Trimming removed 3 bases at V and 3 bases at J, with 13 bases between. Looked up from germline, CDR1 is DFQATT and CDR2 is SNEGSKA (reference sequence). The CDR3 DNA reads as TGCAGTGCTAGTCTGGCAGGGCGGACAGATACGCAGTATTTT. It translates to CSASLAGRTDTQYF.

This clonotype was found a few times. J is TRBJ2-4 and V is TRBV11-3; TRBD2 aligns across 12 bases. The ends lost 1 base at V and 0 bases at J; junction bases unmatched: 7. Germline V gene lookup returns CDR1 SGHNT and CDR2 YENEEA. This CDR3 is 19 amino acids long. CDR3 sequence reads: CASSLARTSGDGAKNIQYF. DNA for the CDR3: TGTGCCAGCAGCTTAGCTCGGACTAGCGGGGATGGAGCCAAAAACATTCAGTACTTC.

This clonotype was detected a few times. Relative to the germline gene, one junction end is altered; a read error may explain this. This chain links TRBV19 with TRBJ2-5; TRBD1 agrees at 7 bases. This CDR3 region has 13 residues. Germline CDR1 and CDR2: LNHDA and SQIVND (reference sequence). CDR3 residues: CATGQVLQETQYF. The CDR3 DNA is TGTGCCACTGGACAGGTTCTCCAAGAGACTCAGTACTTC.

This chain links TRBV21-1 with TRBJ1-5; the table names TRBD1, a call not compared with the DNA. TRBV21-1 is shown as a pseudogene. This CDR3 is 16 amino acids long. The CDR3 DNA reads as TGTGCCAGCAGCAACGGGCTGGGCGGGAGCAATCAGCCCCAGCATTTT. Protein sequence: CASSNGLGGSNQPQHF.

There are a few counts of this clonotype. The chain recombines TRBV27 with TRBJ1-2, with a tentative D call TRBD1 (5 bases). The CDR3 extends over 15 amino acids. Germline V CDR1 and CDR2: MNHEY, SMNVEV (reference sequence). V gave up 4 bases and J gave up 8 bases, with 20 bases separating them. The CDR3 spells CASSWNRDGGGGYTF. The DNA for the CDR3 is TGTGCCAGCAGTTGGAACCGGGACGGCGGGGGGGGCTACACCTTC.

The chain couples TRBV4-1 to TRBJ1-3, with TRBD1 as a possible D gene (5 bases). This CDR3 comprises 14 residues. The germline V gene encodes CDR1 MGHRA and CDR2 YSYEKL. The germline V and J ends were trimmed by 1 base and 4 bases, with 8 bases remaining between them. The CDR3 loop reads CASSQVGGGNTIYF. Here the CDR3 DNA reads TGCGCCAGCAGCCAAGTTGGGGGGGGAAACACCATATATTTT.

The chain recombines TRBV24-1 with TRBJ2-1, with 9 positions matching TRBD1. Germline CDR1 reads KGHDR; CDR2 reads SFDVKD. V lost 1 base to trimming and J lost 10 bases; unmatched junction nucleotides: 7. There are 15 residues in the CDR3. The DNA for the CDR3 is TGTGCCACCAGTGATTTTGTGACAGGGGGTATAGAGCAGTTCTTC. Amino acids: CATSDFVTGGIEQFF.

V and J are TRBV7-8 and TRBJ2-7; D may be TRBD2 (7 bases). Germline V lookup: CDR1 SGHVS, CDR2 FQNEAQ. V was shortened by 7 bases and J by 0 bases, with 16 bases between the two germline ends. The CDR3 is made up of 15 amino acids. CDR3 residues: CASTPKRDISYEQYF. For the CDR3, the DNA is TGTGCCAGCACCCCTAAGCGGGACATCTCCTACGAGCAGTACTTC.

The table lists this clonotype with a few counts. The chain combines TRBV18 with TRBJ1-6; perhaps TRBD1 as D (5 bases). Trimming removed 2 bases at V and 7 bases at J, with 12 bases between. Germline V gene lookup returns CDR1 KGHSH and CDR2 LQKENI. There are 15 residues in the CDR3. The CDR3 bases are TGTGCCAGCTCACCATCGGACATCGGCAATTCACCCCTCCACTTT. It is translated as CASSPSDIGNSPLHF.

CDR3 loop: CSARSGSEKLFF. CDR3 coding DNA: TGCAGTGCTAGAAGTGGGAGTGAAAAACTGTTTTTT. This chain links TRBV20-1 with TRBJ1-4; no clear D gene. CDR1 and CDR2 (germline): DFQATT, SNEGSKA (reference sequence). The CDR3 covers 12 residues. Trimming removed 2 bases from V and 7 bases from J, with 8 bases in between.

A few counts support this clonotype. This chain connects TRBV20-1 to TRBJ1-1; 9 bases are shared with TRBD1. CDR3 length equals 16 residues. After removal of 3 bases from V and 3 bases from J, the junction contained 11 bases not matched to a gene. Germline V lookup: CDR1 DFQATT, CDR2 SNEGSKA (reference sequence). The CDR3 spells CSARRLQGASYTEAFF. The DNA of the CDR3 is TGCAGTGCTAGGAGATTACAGGGGGCGTCGTACACTGAAGCTTTCTTT.

There are a few counts of this clonotype. The J gene is TRBJ1-2, the V gene TRBV19; tentatively, D is TRBD1 (5 bases). Trimming shortened V by 3 bases and J by 6 bases, and 14 bases separated the two germline ends. Germline assignment: CDR1 LNHDA and CDR2 SQIVND (reference sequence). This CDR3 has 14 amino acids. The CDR3 reads CASSIGRVWDGYTF. As DNA, the CDR3 is TGTGCCAGTAGTATTGGCAGGGTTTGGGATGGCTACACCTTC.

This clonotype was found a few times. This chain links TRBV10-3 with TRBJ1-5; the D gene is possibly TRBD1 (5 bases). Germline CDR1 ENHRY, CDR2 SYGVKD. The CDR3 length is 15 residues. Trimming pared 5 bases from V and 2 bases from J, leaving 13 bases between. CDR3 sequence: CAISYGGDGNQPQHF. The CDR3 nucleotides are TGTGCCATCAGTTACGGGGGGGACGGCAATCAGCCCCAGCATTTT.

The genes are TRBV10-3 and TRBJ2-3; D is perhaps TRBD2 (7 bases). The CDR3 has 17 amino acids. V was clipped by 4 bases and J by 5 bases, with 22 bases between them. The germline CDR1 and CDR2 sequences are ENHRY and SYGVKD. The CDR3 bases are TGTGCCATCAGTGCCCGGGGGCGGGGGACGTCGGGAGATACGCAGTATTTT. Protein product: CAISARGRGTSGDTQYF.

The chain employs TRBV21-1 and TRBJ1-2; TRBD1 reflects the table's D call only, with no check against the DNA. TRBV21-1 is classified as a pseudogene. CDR3 length: 15 amino acids. CDR3 region: CASSFWPLDPYGYTF. CDR3 bases: TGTGCCAGCAGCTTTTGGCCCCTGGATCCTTATGGCTACACCTTC.

V gene TRBV20-1 combines with J gene TRBJ1-5; 10 nucleotides agree with TRBD1. This CDR3 comprises 16 residues. J was trimmed by 4 bases and V by 4 bases; bases with no gene match: 10. The germline CDR1 and CDR2 sequences are DFQATT and SNEGSKA (reference sequence). This chain's CDR3 is CSATKGQGLTNQPQHF. CDR3 nucleotide sequence: TGCAGTGCTACGAAGGGACAGGGGCTTACAAATCAGCCCCAGCATTTT.

The chain couples TRBV6-5 to TRBJ1-5, with 9 bases lining up with TRBD1. CDR1 MNHEY and CDR2 SVGAGI come from the germline V gene. CDR3 length: 15 amino acids. V shed 3 bases, J shed 6 bases, and the junction held 6 bases outside the gene matches. The CDR3, as DNA: TGTGCCAGCAGTTATGGACAGGGGCAAGGTCAGCCCCAGCATTTT. Its translation is CASSYGQGQGQPQHF.

The genes are TRBV27 and TRBJ1-1, with a tentative D call TRBD1 (5 bases). Trimming cost V 2 bases and J 4 bases, with 14 bases left between them. Germline assignment: CDR1 MNHEY and CDR2 SMNVEV (reference sequence). The CDR3 has 15 amino acids. CDR3 protein: CASSLGGHRSTEAFF. The CDR3 DNA is TGTGCCAGCAGTTTAGGTGGGCACAGGTCCACTGAAGCTTTCTTT.

The genes are TRBV7-9 and TRBJ1-2; D unclear. Germline V lookup: CDR1 SEHNR, CDR2 FQNEAQ (reference sequence). The CDR3 contains 12 residues. With 5 bases removed from V and 3 bases from J, the gap between germline ends came to 7 bases. The CDR3 DNA reads TGTGCCAGCAGCCCCAGGCACTATGGCTACACCTTC. Amino acids: CASSPRHYGYTF.

The chain combines TRBV20-1 with TRBJ2-3, with D hard to call. V lost 1 base and J lost 0, with 8 bases in between. The CDR3 totals 14 residues. Germline values: CDR1 DFQATT, CDR2 SNEGSKA (reference sequence). CDR3 DNA sequence: TGCAGTGCTAGAGGGGATACTAGCACAGATACGCAGTATTTT. The encoded protein is CSARGDTSTDTQYF.

This clonotype was picked up a small number of times. The chain is built from TRBV6-7 and TRBJ1-5, with D unresolved. TRBV6-7 is placed among ORFs of uncertain function. Trimming pared 11 bases from V and 7 bases from J, leaving 12 bases between. The CDR3 is 11 residues long. The CDR3 DNA follows: TGTGCCTTCAAAGAAGGGCAGCCCCAGCATTTT. Residues: CAFKEGQPQHF.

This clonotype has only a few counts. V and J are TRBV24-1 and TRBJ1-2, with TRBD1 matching over 9 bases. J gave up 6 bases and V 4 bases, and 8 bases lay outside the gene matches. The germline gives CDR1 KGHDR, CDR2 SFDVKD. CDR3 length equals 15 residues. In nucleotides, the CDR3 is TGTGCCACCAGTGACCCTGGGACAGGGTGGGATGGCTACACCTTC. This gives the protein CATSDPGTGWDGYTF.

This sequence joins TRBV6-1 and TRBJ2-5; D uncertain. Germline loops: CDR1 MNHNS, CDR2 SASEGT. V lost 6 bases, J lost 5 bases, and 10 bases lay in between. CDR3 length: 12 amino acids. Written as DNA, the CDR3 is TGTGCCAGCAGCGATACCTCGGAGACCCAGTACTTC. Amino acids: CASSDTSETQYF.